The subject of this entry is one T cell receptor (beta chain). These data come from a study of T cell changes during pregnancy in multiple sclerosis. Libraries were prepared by immunoSEQ multiplex PCR; TCRdb keeps only in-frame clonotypes and omits some of them. The sample carries 65,000 or so clones, less than 95% recorded once. Material: peripheral blood, obtained in the second trimester of pregnancy. The receptor's source is a female donor in good health, enrolled as a control in a pregnancy study.

CDR3 sequence (DNA): TGTGCCAGCACGGGAGGAGGCCGTAACGAGCAGTACTTC. It yields the protein CASTGGGRNEQYF. The V gene is TRBV27, the J gene TRBJ2-7, with 7 bases lining up with TRBD2. V dropped 7 bases and J dropped 5; count of bases not matched to a gene: 8. This CDR3 region has 13 residues. Germline CDR1 and CDR2: MNHEY and SMNVEV (reference sequence).